This note documents a single T cell receptor beta chain sequence. The record originates from a study of blood T cell repertoires in COVID-19. Sequenced by immunoSEQ multiplex PCR; TCRdb stores in-frame clones only, minus some. The sample lists about 300,000 clones, 85% to 90% occurring once. Sequencing was performed on peripheral blood. This TCR came from a woman younger than 45 with COVID-19, enrolled during active disease.

The CDR3 here is CASSLQGSNQPQHF. CDR3 DNA sequence: TGTGCCAGCAGTTTACAGGGAAGCAATCAGCCCCAGCATTTT. This chain uses TRBV6-2 or TRBV6-3 with TRBJ1-5, with D perhaps TRBD1 (6 bases). The CDR3 is 14 amino acids. The V gene's germline CDR1 is MNHEY and CDR2 SVGEGT. Trimming took off 4 bases at V and 1 base at J, with 8 bases between the two ends.